This TCR beta chain originates from a study of spatial heterogeneity in lung cancer. TCRdb reprocessed the 5' RACE reads via MiXCR and lists one record per CDR3 protein. The profile shows about 44,000 distinct CDR3 sequences, roughly 13% of them singletons. Time point reported: sample taken at primary tumor resection. TCRs were sequenced from unsorted whole RNA of tumor, nontumor lung or PBMC. The length of the CDR3 is 13 residues. CDR1 is SGHRS and CDR2 is YFSETQ in the germline V gene. With 4 bases removed from V and 0 bases from J, the gap between germline ends came to 6 bases. This TCR was recovered from a male donor with early-stage non-small cell lung cancer. The sequences come from PBMCs, collected at surgery. J is TRBJ2-3 and V is TRBV5-1; D not resolved. The CDR3 bases are TGCGCCAGCAGCGACGGGAGCACAGATACGCAGTATTTT. As protein: CASSDGSTDTQYF. The whole variable domain, filled in from reference TRBV5-1 and TRBJ2-3, reads KAGVTQTPRYLIKTRGQQVTLSCSPISGHRSVSWYQQTPGQGLQFLFEYFSETQRNKGNFPGRFSGRQFSNSRSEMNVSTLELGDSALYLCASSDGSTDTQYFGPGTRLTVL.